Each of the 9 T cell receptor beta chains below was sequenced from the same sample in a study of CD8 T cells in ankylosing spondylitis. TCRdb ran MiXCR on the 5' RACE reads and lists one entry per CDR3 protein. The data hold 150,000 to 250,000 distinct CDR3 sequences, with around 13% observed a single time. The sequenced sample was blood, either unsorted or a sorted T cell fraction (not recorded which). These receptors came from a male donor with ankylosing spondylitis or in good health (not recorded which).

This clonotype occurred a few times. The rearrangement links TRBV12-3 or TRBV12-4 to TRBJ1-1; D unclear. The V and J ends lost 6 bases and 3 bases respectively, with 8 bases between them. The CDR3 runs to 12 residues. The CDR3: CASRMSYTEAFF. For the CDR3, the DNA is TGTGCCAGCAGGATGTCGTACACTGAAGCTTTCTTT.

The chain combines TRBV7-9 with TRBJ1-5, with 7 nucleotides matching TRBD1. The CDR3 is made up of 15 amino acids. CDR1 is SEHNR and CDR2 is FQNEAQ in the germline V gene (reference sequence). Unmatched junction bases numbered 9, after V lost 5 bases and J lost 5 bases. The CDR3 nucleotides are TGTGCCAGCAGCGACTCGGACAGGCCCTATCAGCCCCAGCATTTT. Translation: CASSDSDRPYQPQHF.

This clonotype was detected only a few times. The chain has TRBV12-3 or TRBV12-4 and TRBJ2-1; 8 bases agree with TRBD1. The junction had 20 bases not matched to a gene; V was cut back by 4 bases and J by 0 bases. This CDR3 region has 21 residues. CDR3 DNA sequence: TGTGCCAGCAGTTCAGAAGTGGAGGACAGGGTCCGCCGTAACTCCTACAATGAGCAGTTCTTC. Protein: CASSSEVEDRVRRNSYNEQFF.

The gene calls are TRBV15 and TRBJ1-4; maybe TRBD1 (6 bases). From germline, CDR1 is LNHNV and CDR2 YYDKDF (reference sequence). The CDR3 sequence is 14 residues long. Trimming pared 5 bases from V and 2 bases from J, leaving 9 bases between. CDR3 nucleotide sequence: TGTGCCACCAGCGTTCAGGGGACTAATGAAAAACTGTTTTTT. It translates to CATSVQGTNEKLFF.

This clonotype was seen a few times. In DNA, the CDR3 is TGTGCCAGCAGCCAACAGGGTTCTAATCAGCCCCAGCATTTT. Translating it yields CASSQQGSNQPQHF. The chain couples TRBV12-3 or TRBV12-4 to TRBJ1-5; tentative D call: TRBD1 (6 bases). Trimming pared 6 bases from V and 4 bases from J, leaving 13 bases between. The CDR3 covers 14 residues.

Concerning this clonotype itself: This sequence may be a read error, since a much larger clone differs from it by one base. The V call is TRBV4-1, the J call TRBJ2-3; D may be TRBD2 (5 bases). Germline V gene sequence: CDR1 MGHRA, CDR2 YSYEKL. This CDR3 has 14 residues. CDR3 in amino acids: CASRQELAADTQYF. Written as DNA, the CDR3 is TGCGCCAGCAGACAAGAGCTAGCCGCAGATACGCAGTATTTT.

This clonotype was counted a few times. This chain connects TRBV27 to TRBJ1-2; 10 bases align to TRBD1. This CDR3 spans 14 amino acids. CDR1 MNHEY and CDR2 SMNVEV come from the germline V gene (reference sequence). The trim removed 3 bases at V and 7 bases at J, leaving 5 bases unmatched. The chain's CDR3 is CASSLTGGAFGYTF. CDR3 sequence (DNA): TGTGCCAGCAGTTTGACAGGGGGCGCCTTTGGCTACACCTTC.

CDR3 sequence: CASRQWGGGVDEQFF. CDR3 DNA: TGTGCCAGCAGGCAGTGGGGGGGCGGGGTAGATGAGCAGTTCTTC. The chain is built from TRBV11-3 and TRBJ2-1; a weak D match, TRBD2 (7 bases). The germline V gene has CDR1 SGHNT and CDR2 YENEEA. CDR3 size: 15 residues. Trimming removed 6 bases at V and 8 bases at J, with 20 bases between.

This clonotype was counted only a few times. The V gene is TRBV7-9, the J gene TRBJ2-3; 9 nucleotides match TRBD2. Germline V CDR1 and CDR2: SEHNR, FQNEAQ (reference sequence). The CDR3 totals 16 residues. The ends lost 4 bases at V and 3 bases at J; junction bases unmatched: 8. The CDR3 here is CASSSRGSGGTDTQYF. CDR3 sequence (DNA): TGTGCCAGCAGCTCCAGAGGTAGCGGGGGAACAGATACGCAGTATTTT.